This T cell receptor (beta chain) originates from a study of response to subunit inactivated influenza vaccine (dated by TCRdb to the late 2010s). Describing the broader study: Deep quantitative profiling of the T cell receptor repertoire was used in the study to follow responses to a trivalent subunit inactivated influenza vaccine.

The method was RT-PCR. This sample was sequenced with an Illumina HiSeq 2500. The raw public reads went through TCRdb reprocessing: fastp at Q25, MiXCR clone calling, in-frame beta chains kept. Identical CDR3 proteins give one entry, which carries the most common genes and DNA. The sample records 450,000 to 600,000 distinct CDR3 sequences, more than 7% of which are singletons. Together, the top ten hold roughly 14% of the sample. As to this clonotype: What this receptor recognizes is not known. Base qualities are not at hand, and no much larger clone is one base apart.

What the work shows at the level of the full study, not this receptor alone: According to the authors, only a limited number of new T cells may be recruited by each seasonal influenza vaccination.

CDR1 and CDR2 were assigned from the germline V gene as SQVTM and ANQGSEA. A distance of 19 bases separates the germline ends of V and J, which lose 4 bases and 3 bases respectively. From the cysteine through the phenylalanine, the CDR3 covers 15 amino acids. The retained sequence is limited to the CDR3, 45 bases, with the frame set at the first base. The sequence is built from TRBV29-1 and TRBJ2-7, and possibly TRBD1, on 5 matching bases. Sequences were derived from PBMCs from blood, sampled less than 25 months after vaccination. This clonotype originated in a man between 50 and 75 years old who received an inactivated influenza vaccine. Donor details come from another sample of the same person, matched by shared clones. The nucleotide sequence is given as TGCAGCGTTGCTACCCTGGACGTCCAGGGCTACGAGCAGTACTTC. Its product reads: CSVATLDVQGYEQYF.